This T cell receptor beta chain was captured by sequencing in a study of blood T cell repertoires in COVID-19. About the research overall: COVID-19 samples collected from the United States, Italy and Spain covered acute and convalescent phases. The analysed material was cDNA or gDNA that came from T cells, B-cell-depleted T cells, or PBMCs.

This CDR3 has 15 amino acids. Germline CDR1 and CDR2: SGDLS and YYNGEE. The trim removed 0 bases at V and 8 bases at J, leaving 5 bases unmatched. Original processing methods: By means of reference gene primer amplification, nucleated cell counts were estimated. TCRdb's table, derived via immunoSEQ multiplex PCR, lists solely in-frame clones and lacks some. V and J calls and clone size follow that table, whereas D and trimming were derived from the DNA. The data hold thousands of clones, with around 84% observed a single time. Sequenced input: peripheral blood. This TCR was sampled from a human donor with active COVID-19. The donor label of this sample is uncertain. This chain joins TRBV9 and TRBJ2-1, with TRBD2 identical over 10 bases. This chain's CDR3 is CASSVVAGGRDEQFF. The DNA for the CDR3 is TGTGCCAGCAGCGTAGTAGCGGGAGGTCGCGATGAGCAGTTCTTC.